The 7 T cell receptor beta chains given below trace back to one sample, sequenced in a study of blood T cells in healthy people across ages. A second PCR, run for roughly 7 to 11 cycles, used a sample-barcoded 5' primer plus a J-beta primer mix. Each CDR3 protein gets one entry after TCRdb re-called the 5' RACE reads with MiXCR. Among 1.5 million to 2 million distinct CDR3 sequences listed, about 50% were seen once. The sequenced sample consisted of blood. The receptors were sampled from a woman aged 40 to 50 in good health.

In this sample, this clonotype turned up a few times. The V call is TRBV24-1, the J call TRBJ2-1, with 7 bases matching TRBD1. This CDR3 is built from 17 residues. V lost 0 bases and J lost 5; bases outside the gene matches: 9. Germline values: CDR1 KGHDR, CDR2 SFDVKD. CDR3 protein: CATSDLHVTGKHNEQFF. CDR3 nucleotides: TGTGCCACCAGTGATTTGCACGTGACAGGGAAGCACAATGAGCAGTTCTTC.

CDR3: CASSLTRGRLDGYTF. The CDR3 region has the DNA TGTGCCAGCAGCTTAACAAGGGGGCGCTTGGATGGCTACACCTTC. The chain joins TRBV7-9 to TRBJ1-2; 7 bases are a match to TRBD1. The trim removed 2 bases at V and 6 bases at J, leaving 9 bases unmatched. The CDR3 extends over 15 amino acids. The germline V gene has CDR1 SEHNR and CDR2 FQNEAQ (reference sequence).

The chain carries TRBV7-9 and TRBJ2-3; D is perhaps TRBD1 (6 bases). The V end was cut by 11 bases, the J end by 3 bases, with 9 bases between. Germline V gives CDR1 SEHNR, CDR2 FQNEAQ (reference sequence). This CDR3 comprises 11 residues. The CDR3 spells CAGQTTDTQYF. DNA for the CDR3: TGTGCCGGACAGACTACAGATACGCAGTATTTT.

The V call is TRBV2, the J call TRBJ2-7; D might be TRBD1 (7 bases). In germline, CDR1 is SNHLY, CDR2 FYNNEI. Between the trimmed V and J ends, which lost 6 bases and 3 bases, there was a span of 15 bases. CDR3 length: 14 residues. This CDR3 reads CASRPQGRSYEQYF. The CDR3 DNA reads TGTGCCAGCAGGCCACAGGGGAGGAGCTACGAGCAGTACTTC.

The chain couples TRBV6-5 to TRBJ2-1; 11 bases map to TRBD1. Germline CDR1 and CDR2: MNHEY and SVGAGI. The junction had 10 bases not matched to a gene; V was cut back by 2 bases and J by 1 base. CDR3 length: 19 amino acids. CDR3 coding DNA: TGTGCCAGCAGTTACCCTTCGGACAGGGGGCGTTTTTCCTACAATGAGCAGTTCTTC. It translates to CASSYPSDRGRFSYNEQFF.

The rearrangement links TRBV6-5 to TRBJ2-4, with D perhaps being TRBD1 or TRBD2 (6 bases each). The J call may be wrong; the DNA end is better matched by TRBJ2-7. The CDR3 sequence is 14 residues long. From germline, CDR1 is MNHEY and CDR2 SVGAGI. CDR3 nucleotides: TGTGCCAGCAGTTGGAGACAGGTGGGGGGCGAGCAGTACTTC. It specifies CASSWRQVGGEQYF.

This clonotype was counted between two and nine times. This rearrangement joins TRBV5-1 to TRBJ1-1; TRBD1 matches at 9 bases. V gave up 3 bases and J gave up 4 bases; unmatched junction bases: 10. The germline gives CDR1 SGHRS, CDR2 YFSETQ. The CDR3 is 16 residues long. The CDR3 DNA reads TGCGCCAGCAGCTCCCTACCTTCGACAGGGGGCACTGAAGCTTTCTTT. It codes for CASSSLPSTGGTEAFF. Full variable domain (missing parts from reference TRBV5-1 and TRBJ1-1): KAGVTQTPRYLIKTRGQQVTLSCSPISGHRSVSWYQQTPGQGLQFLFEYFSETQRNKGNFPGRFSGRQFSNSRSEMNVSTLELGDSALYLCASSSLPSTGGTEAFFGQGTRLTVV.